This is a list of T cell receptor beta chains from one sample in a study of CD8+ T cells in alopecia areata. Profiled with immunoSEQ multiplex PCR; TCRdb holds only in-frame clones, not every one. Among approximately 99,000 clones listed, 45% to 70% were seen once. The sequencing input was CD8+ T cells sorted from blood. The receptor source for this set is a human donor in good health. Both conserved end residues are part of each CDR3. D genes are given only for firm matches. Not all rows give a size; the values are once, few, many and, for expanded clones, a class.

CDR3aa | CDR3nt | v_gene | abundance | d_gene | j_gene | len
CASSLTGPDNEQFF | TGTGCCAGCAGCTTAACGGGGCCAGACAATGAGCAGTTCTTC | TRBV7-3 | - | - | TRBJ2-1 | 14
CASSPLTENQPQHF | TGTGCCAGCAGCCCCCTGACAGAAAATCAGCCCCAGCATTTT | TRBV7-9 | once | - | TRBJ1-5 | 14
CASSTQGDTGELFF | TGTGCCAGCAGTACACAGGGGGACACCGGGGAGCTGTTTTTT | TRBV6-5 | many | TRBD1 | TRBJ2-2 | 14
CATSRDRGSEQYF | TGTGCCACCAGCAGAGATCGGGGGTCCGAGCAGTACTTC | TRBV15 | - | - | TRBJ2-7 | 13
CASSKGGQGDEQYF | TGTGCCAGCAGTAAGGGTGGACAGGGCGACGAGCAGTACTTC | TRBV2 | - | TRBD1 | TRBJ2-7 | 14
CAWSESRVNEQFF | TGTGCCTGGAGTGAATCTAGAGTGAATGAGCAGTTCTTC | TRBV30 | - | - | TRBJ2-1 | 13
CASSPSGIDQPQHF | TGTGCCAGCAGCCCCTCAGGGATTGATCAGCCCCAGCATTTT | TRBV7-9 | - | - | TRBJ1-5 | 14
CATSRTSGGAHEQYF | TGTGCCACCAGCAGGACTAGCGGGGGGGCCCACGAGCAGTACTTC | TRBV15 | - | TRBD2 | TRBJ2-7 | 15
CASSQSKGAGWSYSMDEQFF | TGCGCCAGCAGTCAATCGAAGGGGGCAGGGTGGAGTTATTCCATGGATGAGCAGTTCTTC | TRBV23-1 | - | TRBD1 | TRBJ2-1 | 20
CASSIRTGLHYGYTF | TGCGCCAGCAGCATCCGGACAGGATTACACTATGGCTACACCTTC | TRBV5-1 | - | TRBD1 | TRBJ1-2 | 15
CASSLARGRTMRETQYF | TGCGCCAGCAGCTTGGCCCGTGGGCGGACGATGAGGGAGACCCAGTACTTC | TRBV5-1 | - | - | TRBJ2-5 | 17
CASSLGLTLWGANVLTF | TGTGCCAGCAGCTTGGGGCTAACACTCTGGGGCGCCAACGTCCTGACTTTC | TRBV5-6 | - | - | TRBJ2-6 | 17
CASRDRASYEQYF | TGTGCCAGCCGGGACAGGGCCTCCTACGAGCAGTACTTC | TRBV7-9 | - | TRBD1 | TRBJ2-7 | 13
CASSVNPGLAVTDTQYF | TGTGCCAGCAGTGTAAATCCGGGACTAGCGGTGACAGATACGCAGTATTTT | TRBV2 | - | TRBD2 | TRBJ2-3 | 17
CASLGGGQLGDTQYF | TGCGCCAGCCTCGGCGGGGGGCAACTGGGAGATACGCAGTATTTT | TRBV23-1 | few | TRBD2 | TRBJ2-3 | 15
CASSRTGREEKLFF | TGTGCCAGCAGCAGGACAGGGCGGGAGGAAAAACTGTTTTTT | TRBV7-9 | few | TRBD1 | TRBJ1-4 | 14
CASSLGLGETQYF | TGTGCCAGCAGCCTTGGCTTAGGAGAGACCCAGTACTTC | TRBV4-2 | - | - | TRBJ2-5 | 13
CASSFRGAPYEQFF | TGTGCCAGCAGTTTCCGAGGCGCGCCTTATGAGCAGTTCTTC | TRBV6-5 | - | - | TRBJ2-1 | 14
CASSLVGHDEQFF | TGTGCCAGCAGCCTGGTCGGACATGATGAGCAGTTCTTC | TRBV11-1 | - | - | TRBJ2-1 | 13
CASSQVGLSDNTGELFF | TGTGCCAGCAGCCAAGTCGGGCTCTCGGATAACACCGGGGAGCTGTTTTTT | TRBV4-2 | few | - | TRBJ2-2 | 17
CATSLGAGNKNIQYF | TGTGCCACCAGTCTGGGGGCTGGGAACAAAAACATTCAGTACTTC | TRBV15 | - | - | TRBJ2-4 | 15
CAWEQGIYGYTF | TGTGCCTGGGAACAGGGAATCTATGGCTACACCTTC | TRBV30 | - | - | TRBJ1-2 | 12
CASTYSYGSYEQYF | TGTGCCAGCACCTACAGTTACGGCTCCTACGAGCAGTACTTC | TRBV5-6 | once | - | TRBJ2-7 | 14
CSALREGGEQYF | TGCAGCGCCCTCAGGGAAGGGGGCGAGCAGTACTTC | TRBV29-1 | few | - | TRBJ2-7 | 12
CASSHFWDSTGELFF | TGCGCCAGCAGCCACTTCTGGGACAGCACCGGGGAGCTGTTTTTT | TRBV4-1 | few | TRBD1 | TRBJ2-2 | 15
CASSETSGGPTDTQYF | TGTGCCAGCAGCGAGACTAGCGGGGGGCCGACAGATACGCAGTATTTT | TRBV9 | - | TRBD2 | TRBJ2-3 | 16
CASSRSSRDSNEKLFF | TGTGCCAGCTCACGCTCCTCCCGGGACAGTAATGAAAAACTGTTTTTT | TRBV18 | - | TRBD1 | TRBJ1-4 | 16
CASSIPSGLNTEAFF | TGTGCCAGTAGTATCCCGTCAGGGTTGAACACTGAAGCTTTCTTT | TRBV19 | - | - | TRBJ1-1 | 15
CASTPTGEGTGELFF | TGTGCCAGCACCCCAACAGGGGAAGGGACCGGGGAGCTGTTTTTT | TRBV28 | - | TRBD1 | TRBJ2-2 | 15
CATQFPELETQYF | TGTGCCACCCAATTTCCTGAACTAGAGACCCAGTACTTC | TRBV15 | - | - | TRBJ2-5 | 13
CAWSRQGGQPQHF | TGTGCCTGGAGCAGGCAGGGAGGACAGCCCCAGCATTTT | TRBV30 | - | - | TRBJ1-5 | 13
CASSFVRGGDNEQFF | TGTGCCAGCAGCTTCGTACGGGGCGGGGACAATGAGCAGTTCTTC | TRBV5-4 | - | - | TRBJ2-1 | 15
CASYLGTASGDTQYF | TGCGCCAGCTACCTAGGGACAGCCTCCGGGGATACGCAGTATTTT | TRBV5-1 | - | TRBD1 | TRBJ2-3 | 15
CASRREGALDIQYF | TGTGCCAGCAGGCGTGAGGGGGCGCTTGACATTCAGTACTTC | TRBV5-6 | - | TRBD1 | TRBJ2-4 | 14
CASRGNNEKLFF | TGTGCCAGTAGAGGGAATAATGAAAAACTGTTTTTT | TRBV19 | few | - | TRBJ1-4 | 12
CSVETTRGGASYEQYF | TGCAGCGTTGAGACGACTAGGGGCGGTGCATCCTACGAGCAGTACTTC | TRBV29-1 | - | - | TRBJ2-7 | 16
CASSLSPLREKLFF | TGTGCCAGCAGCTTAAGCCCACTCCGTGAAAAACTGTTTTTT | TRBV7-6 | few | - | TRBJ1-4 | 14
CASSFLGFGYGYTF | TGTGCCAGCAGCTTCTTGGGGTTCGGGTATGGCTACACCTTC | TRBV13 | few | - | TRBJ1-2 | 14
CASSRFVRGSYEQYF | TGTGCCAGCAGCAGATTTGTCCGGGGTAGCTACGAGCAGTACTTC | TRBV21-1 | many | - | TRBJ2-7 | 15
CAWSVGSGGNNEQFF | TGTGCCTGGAGTGTAGGTAGCGGGGGGAACAATGAGCAGTTCTTC | TRBV30 | - | TRBD2 | TRBJ2-1 | 15
CASTGQGKETQYF | TGTGCCAGCACAGGACAGGGGAAAGAGACCCAGTACTTC | TRBV25-1 | - | TRBD1 | TRBJ2-5 | 13
CSVVTRENTDTQYF | TGCAGCGTTGTGACCAGGGAGAACACAGATACGCAGTATTTT | TRBV29-1 | - | - | TRBJ2-3 | 14
CASSLVGTRGSPLHF | TGCGCCAGCAGCTTGGTTGGTACCCGGGGGTCACCCCTCCACTTT | TRBV5-1 | - | - | TRBJ1-6 | 15
CASSHQPNYGYTF | TGCGCCAGCAGTCATCAGCCAAACTATGGCTACACCTTC | TRBV4-1 | - | - | TRBJ1-2 | 13
CAIRHRGRPYNEQFF | TGTGCCATCAGGCACAGGGGTCGCCCTTACAATGAGCAGTTCTTC | TRBV10-3 | - | TRBD1 | TRBJ2-1 | 15
CASSPTSGGATETQYF | TGTGCCAGCAGCCCTACTAGCGGGGGGGCCACGGAGACCCAGTACTTC | TRBV7-6 | - | TRBD2 | TRBJ2-5 | 16
CASMVADRPYLREKLFF | TGTGCCAGCATGGTTGCGGACCGTCCTTACCTCCGAGAAAAACTGTTTTTT | TRBV2 | - | - | TRBJ1-4 | 17
CSVEALSGGRETQYF | TGCAGCGTTGAAGCTCTTAGCGGGGGTCGGGAGACCCAGTACTTC | TRBV29-1 | - | TRBD2 | TRBJ2-5 | 15
CAISESRTSGGTEAFF | TGTGCCATCAGTGAGTCGAGGACCTCCGGGGGGACTGAAGCTTTCTTT | TRBV6-1 | few | - | TRBJ1-1 | 16